One sample yielded the 31 T cell receptor beta chains listed below, sequenced in a study of cytomegalovirus exposure and HLA in healthy donors. Amplification used 60 Vbeta primers and 13 Jbeta primers. Method: immunoSEQ multiplex PCR; TCRdb's copy keeps in-frame clones and lacks some. Altogether 100,000 to 150,000 clones are present, around four fifths being singletons, with the ten largest covering over 1.2%. The sequenced sample consisted of PBMCs. These receptors all come from a female donor in good health and CMV-seronegative.

The J gene is TRBJ1-2, the V gene TRBV25-1; no reliable D call. Germline V CDR1 and CDR2: MGHDK, SYGVNS. V lost 3 bases and J lost 2, with 13 bases in between. This CDR3 region has 15 residues. The DNA of the CDR3 is TGTGCCAGCAGTGAGTTACCGAACGAGAACTATGGCTACACCTTC. Its protein is CASSELPNENYGYTF.

The J gene is TRBJ2-7, the V gene TRBV27; D is perhaps TRBD1 (5 bases). This CDR3 comprises 13 residues. The ends were cut back, 10 bases at V and 0 bases at J, with 13 bases in the middle. Germline CDR1 MNHEY, CDR2 SMNVEV (reference sequence). CDR3 coding DNA: TGTGCCACCTCGACAGTTAGCTCCTACGAGCAGTACTTC. This gives the protein CATSTVSSYEQYF.

The V and J genes are TRBV5-4 and TRBJ2-1; possible D gene TRBD2, 6 bases. CDR1 and CDR2 from the germline V gene are SGHNT and YYREEE (reference sequence). CDR3 length equals 15 residues. V lost 5 bases and J 7 bases, leaving 19 bases between the germline ends. The DNA for the CDR3 is TGTGCCAGCAGTACGTGGGGCGGGATGGGGAATGAGCAGTTCTTC. Translated: CASSTWGGMGNEQFF.

The chain is built from TRBV18 and TRBJ2-1, with 12 nucleotides matching TRBD2. Germline trimming cut 6 bases from V and 7 bases from J; bases unmatched to any gene: 10. This CDR3 region has 16 residues. Germline lookup yields CDR1 KGHSH and CDR2 LQKENI. CDR3 in DNA: TGTGCCAGCTCGGAGACTAGCGGGAGAAGTGGGAATGAGCAGTTCTTC. Amino acid sequence: CASSETSGRSGNEQFF.

J is TRBJ2-7 and V is TRBV9, with D maybe TRBD2 (6 bases). With 0 bases removed from V and 5 bases from J, the gap between germline ends came to 15 bases. CDR1 is SGDLS and CDR2 is YYNGEE in the germline V gene. The CDR3 runs to 15 residues. The CDR3 sequence: CASSVEASEWDEQYF. The CDR3 bases are TGTGCCAGCAGCGTAGAGGCTAGCGAATGGGACGAGCAGTACTTC.

This sequence joins TRBV7-5 and TRBJ2-1; the DNA was not compared with TRBD2, the D call given in the table. TRBV7-5 is a documented pseudogene. The CDR3 length is 16 residues. CDR3 region: CVRSHLMGSSYNEQFF. For the CDR3, the DNA is TGTGTCAGAAGCCACTTGATGGGGAGCTCCTACAATGAGCAGTTCTTC.

J is TRBJ2-7 and V is TRBV27; no firm D call. Germline V gene lookup returns CDR1 MNHEY and CDR2 SMNVEV (reference sequence). This CDR3 is 14 amino acids long. V was trimmed by 4 bases and J by 1 base, leaving 11 bases between them. The DNA for the CDR3 is TGTGCCAGCAGTTCCAGTCGCCCATCCTACGAGCAGTACTTC. Translation gives CASSSSRPSYEQYF.

The rearrangement links TRBV9 to TRBJ2-6; 7 bases are a match to TRBD1. This CDR3 has 15 residues. V gave up 3 bases and J gave up 2 bases; unmatched junction bases: 2. Germline-derived CDR1 and CDR2 are SGDLS and YYNGEE. The CDR3 spells CASSAQGAGANVLTF. As DNA, the CDR3 is TGTGCCAGCAGCGCGCAGGGGGCTGGGGCCAACGTCCTGACTTTC.

The V call is TRBV5-1, the J call TRBJ2-1; 12 bases map to TRBD2. V was pared by 2 bases and J by 7 bases, with 10 bases of the junction left unmatched. The CDR3 is 17 residues long. The germline gives CDR1 SGHRS, CDR2 YFSETQ. CDR3 loop: CASSFEVAGLAGNEQFF. As DNA, the CDR3 is TGCGCCAGCAGCTTTGAGGTGGCTGGACTAGCGGGGAATGAGCAGTTCTTC.

In DNA, the CDR3 is TGTGCCAGCAGTCCTATTCCCGGGACAGGGGGCTGGACCGGGGAGCTGTTTTTT. As protein: CASSPIPGTGGWTGELFF. The chain is built from TRBV28 and TRBJ2-2; 12 bases map to TRBD1. The CDR3 consists of 18 residues. Germline V gives CDR1 MDHEN, CDR2 SYDVKM. With V trimmed by 5 bases and J by 5 bases, 12 bases remained unmatched.

V gene TRBV7-9 combines with J gene TRBJ2-2, with D perhaps matching TRBD1 (7 bases). V lost 5 bases and J 7 bases, leaving 11 bases between the germline ends. Germline V gene sequence: CDR1 SEHNR, CDR2 FQNEAQ (reference sequence). This CDR3 has 13 residues. The DNA of the CDR3 is TGTGCCAGCAGCCTCCAGGGGGGCGGGGAGCTGTTTTTT. It specifies CASSLQGGGELFF.

The CDR3 DNA sequence: TGTGCCAGCAGTGAGTTGCTAGCGACTAGCACAGATACGCAGTATTTT. This gives the protein CASSELLATSTDTQYF. The chain has TRBV2 and TRBJ2-3; D might be TRBD2 (6 bases). The CDR3 is made up of 16 amino acids. Trimming took 3 bases from V and 0 from J, leaving 13 bases between them. Germline values: CDR1 SNHLY, CDR2 FYNNEI. The full variable domain, in which reference TRBV2 and TRBJ2-3 provide the parts outside the CDR3, is EPEVTQTPSHQVTQMGQEVILRCVPISNHLYFYWYRQILGQKVEFLVSFYNNEISEKSEIFDDQFSVERPDGSNFTLKIRSTKLEDSAMYFCASSELLATSTDTQYFGPGTRLTVL.

J is TRBJ1-1 and V is TRBV28, with D unresolved. V lost 4 bases and J 4 bases, leaving 13 bases between the germline ends. The CDR3 is made up of 14 amino acids. Germline loops: CDR1 MDHEN, CDR2 SYDVKM. The CDR3 coding sequence is TGTGCCAGCAGTTCCACCGGACTTGGCACTGAAGCTTTCTTT. Its translation: CASSSTGLGTEAFF.

This chain joins TRBV10-3 and TRBJ2-1; 10 bases line up with TRBD2. This CDR3 has 14 residues. The V gene's germline CDR1 is ENHRY and CDR2 SYGVKD. V gave up 7 bases and J gave up 6 bases; unmatched junction bases: 6. CDR3 coding DNA: TGTGCCATCAAAGGGACTAGCGAGGCCAATGAGCAGTTCTTC. Translated: CAIKGTSEANEQFF.

In this sample, this clone turned up a few times. This chain links TRBV11-2 with TRBJ2-1; no clear D gene. Germline assignment: CDR1 SGHAT and CDR2 FQNNGV. The CDR3 consists of 15 residues. Trimming stripped 3 bases from V and 13 bases from J, with 22 bases between. CDR3 loop: CASSFTLVRSFLQFF. Written as DNA, the CDR3 is TGTGCCAGCAGCTTTACCCTTGTCAGGTCCTTCCTACAGTTCTTC.

This chain links TRBV9 with TRBJ2-3, with D perhaps TRBD2 (5 bases). The V and J ends lost 0 bases and 5 bases respectively, with 13 bases between them. Looked up from germline, CDR1 is SGDLS and CDR2 is YYNGEE. The CDR3 is 15 amino acids. In nucleotides, the CDR3 is TGTGCCAGCAGCGTAGCCCCCAGTGGGAGAGATACGCAGTATTTT. Its translation is CASSVAPSGRDTQYF.

The rearrangement uses TRBV7-9 and TRBJ2-7, with 10 bases aligning to TRBD1. There are 16 residues in the CDR3. Germline lookup yields CDR1 SEHNR and CDR2 FQNEAQ (reference sequence). The V segment lost 5 bases and the J segment 4 bases; nucleotides outside the gene matches: 11. CDR3 loop: CASSPTGTGDRYEQYF. In nucleotides, the CDR3 is TGTGCCAGCAGCCCTACCGGGACAGGGGATCGATACGAGCAGTACTTC.

V gene TRBV9 combines with J gene TRBJ2-1, with D perhaps matching TRBD1 (6 bases). Germline CDR1 SGDLS, CDR2 YYNGEE. Trimming removed 3 bases at V and 8 bases at J, with 12 bases between. The CDR3 sequence is 13 residues long. In DNA form, the CDR3 reads TGTGCCAGCAGCGACCTCGCAGGGGATGAGCAGTTCTTC. Its protein product is CASSDLAGDEQFF.

The chain is built from TRBV10-1 and TRBJ2-7; D possibly corresponds to TRBD2 (5 bases). The ends were cut back, 5 bases at V and 3 bases at J, with 11 bases in the middle. Germline assignment: CDR1 WNHNN and CDR2 SYGVQD (reference sequence). This CDR3 is 13 amino acids long. CDR3 loop: CASSPLRDYEQYF. In DNA, the CDR3 is TGCGCCAGCAGTCCTCTCCGGGACTACGAGCAGTACTTC.

The chain links TRBV7-9 to TRBJ2-5; 11 bases line up with TRBD2. Germline V lookup: CDR1 SEHNR, CDR2 FQNEAQ (reference sequence). V was pared by 5 bases and J by 3 bases, with 14 bases of the junction left unmatched. This CDR3 contains 18 residues. As DNA, the CDR3 is TGTGCCAGCAGCCCCACTAGCGGGAGCCTACTGGGAGAAGAGACCCAGTACTTC. Its protein product is CASSPTSGSLLGEETQYF.

The chain couples TRBV6-1 to TRBJ2-1; no clear D gene. Germline V gene data show CDR1 as MNHNS and CDR2 as SASEGT. The CDR3 loop spans 12 amino acids. V was cut by 7 bases and J by 0 bases, with 4 bases left in between. CDR3 residues: CASTGSYNEQFF. CDR3 coding DNA: TGTGCCAGCACCGGCTCCTACAATGAGCAGTTCTTC.

This chain links TRBV7-6 with TRBJ2-7, with a weak D call TRBD2 (5 bases). V lost 1 base to trimming and J lost 1 base, with 8 bases between them. The length of the CDR3 is 14 residues. The germline V gene has CDR1 SGHVS and CDR2 FNYEAQ. DNA for the CDR3: TGTGCCAGCAGCTTAGGATTAGCGTCCTACGAGCAGTACTTC. This sequence encodes CASSLGLASYEQYF. Using reference TRBV7-6 and TRBJ2-7 for the parts outside the CDR3, the full variable domain is GAGVSQSPRYKVTKRGQDVALRCDPISGHVSLYWYRQALGQGPEFLTYFNYEAQQDKSGLPNDRFSAERPEGSISTLTIQRTEQRDSAMYRCASSLGLASYEQYFGPGTRLTVT.

The V gene is TRBV4-1, the J gene TRBJ2-7; 7 positions agree with TRBD2. V shed 0 bases and J 6 bases; nucleotides not matched to a gene: 5. This CDR3 has 14 residues. CDR1 MGHRA and CDR2 YSYEKL come from the germline V gene. The chain's CDR3 is CASSQDPAGSEQYF. In DNA, the CDR3 is TGCGCCAGCAGCCAAGATCCAGCGGGGTCCGAGCAGTACTTC.

The J gene is TRBJ2-5, the V gene TRBV13; TRBD2 matches at 14 bases. The CDR3 totals 16 residues. The junction had 5 bases not matched to a gene; V was cut back by 4 bases and J by 4 bases. Germline CDR1 reads PRHDT; CDR2 reads FYEKMQ (reference sequence). The DNA for the CDR3 is TGTGCCAGCAGCTCCGGGACTAGCGGGAGACTAGAGACCCAGTACTTC. It codes for CASSSGTSGRLETQYF.

This chain connects TRBV28 to TRBJ2-3; no firm D call. CDR1 is MDHEN, CDR2 SYDVKM, per germline. Trimming pared 4 bases from V and 8 bases from J, leaving 13 bases between. CDR3 size: 13 residues. The CDR3 bases are TGTGCCAGCAGTTCCTACAGATTTCCTACGCAGTATTTT. Protein sequence: CASSSYRFPTQYF. The variable domain in full, with the rest retrieved from reference TRBV28 and TRBJ2-3, is DVKVTQSSRYLVKRTGEKVFLECVQDMDHENMFWYRQDPGLGLRLIYFSYDVKMKEKGDIPEGYSVSREKKERFSLILESASTNQTSMYLCASSSYRFPTQYFGPGTRLTVL.

The rearrangement joins TRBV5-1 to TRBJ2-1; TRBD1 is a possible D gene (7 bases). Germline CDR1 SGHRS, CDR2 YFSETQ. There are 15 residues in the CDR3. Between the trimmed V and J ends, which lost 3 bases and 6 bases, there was a span of 16 bases. CDR3 sequence reads: CASSSGAGGFNEQFF. The CDR3 DNA is TGCGCCAGCAGCTCGGGGGCAGGGGGATTCAATGAGCAGTTCTTC.

The rearrangement uses TRBV28 and TRBJ2-3; perhaps TRBD2 as D (6 bases). Germline V gene lookup returns CDR1 MDHEN and CDR2 SYDVKM. The ends were cut back, 7 bases at V and 4 bases at J, with 12 bases in the middle. CDR3 size: 13 residues. This chain's CDR3 is CASKAGRPDTQYF. CDR3 in DNA: TGTGCCAGCAAGGCGGGACGGCCAGATACGCAGTATTTT. Using reference TRBV28 and TRBJ2-3 for the parts outside the CDR3, the full variable domain is DVKVTQSSRYLVKRTGEKVFLECVQDMDHENMFWYRQDPGLGLRLIYFSYDVKMKEKGDIPEGYSVSREKKERFSLILESASTNQTSMYLCASKAGRPDTQYFGPGTRLTVL.

CDR3 residues: CASSVIAGSYEQYF. The DNA of the CDR3 is TGTGCCAGCAGCGTAATAGCGGGGTCCTACGAGCAGTACTTC. V gene TRBV5-4 combines with J gene TRBJ2-7; TRBD2 matches at 8 bases. CDR1 SGHNT and CDR2 YYREEE come from the germline V gene (reference sequence). Trimming took 4 bases from V and 1 from J; bases not matched to a gene: 4. The CDR3 is made up of 14 amino acids.

J is TRBJ2-5 and V is TRBV7-8, with TRBD2 as a possible D gene (5 bases). The CDR3 runs 13 residues. Per the germline V gene, CDR1 is SGHVS and CDR2 is FQNEAQ. The ends were cut back, 3 bases at V and 5 bases at J, with 10 bases in the middle. CDR3 bases: TGTGCCAGCAGCTTTGAGGGCCGGGAGACCCAGTACTTC. Translating it yields CASSFEGRETQYF.

V is TRBV6-5 and J is TRBJ1-1; 9 bases fit TRBD1. With 2 bases clipped from V and 6 bases from J, the junction kept 4 bases outside the gene matches. This CDR3 is 14 amino acids long. CDR1 is MNHEY, CDR2 SVGAGI, per germline. The CDR3 region is CASSYDRGKPEAFF. The CDR3 nucleotides are TGTGCCAGCAGTTACGACAGGGGGAAGCCTGAAGCTTTCTTT.

V and J are TRBV7-2 and TRBJ1-3; 7 nucleotides line up with TRBD1. Trimming took 4 bases from V and 0 from J; bases not matched to a gene: 12. CDR3 size: 18 residues. Germline V gene sequence: CDR1 SGHTA, CDR2 FQGNSA. The CDR3 DNA reads TGTGCCAGCAGCTCCCCAAGGACAGGCCTAGACTCTGGAAACACCATATATTTT. As protein: CASSSPRTGLDSGNTIYF. Supplemented by reference TRBV7-2 and TRBJ1-3, the full variable domain reads GAGVSQSPSNKVTEKGKDVELRCDPISGHTALYWYRQSLGQGLEFLIYFQGNSAPDKSGLPSDRFSAERTGGSVSTLTIQRTQQEDSAVYLCASSSPRTGLDSGNTIYFGEGSWLTVV.